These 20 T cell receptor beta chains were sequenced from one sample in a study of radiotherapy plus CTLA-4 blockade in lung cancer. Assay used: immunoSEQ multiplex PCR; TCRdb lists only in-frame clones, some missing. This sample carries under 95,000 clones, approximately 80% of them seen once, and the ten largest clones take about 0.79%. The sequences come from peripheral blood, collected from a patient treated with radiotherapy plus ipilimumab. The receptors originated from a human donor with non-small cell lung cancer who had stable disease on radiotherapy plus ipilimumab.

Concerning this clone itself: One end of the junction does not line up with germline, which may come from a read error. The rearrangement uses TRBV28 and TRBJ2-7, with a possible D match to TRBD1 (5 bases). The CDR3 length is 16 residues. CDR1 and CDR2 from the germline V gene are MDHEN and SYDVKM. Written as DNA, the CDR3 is TGTGCCGGCAGTTCCCGAACCCCAAGGGGCTCCTACGAGCAGTACTTC. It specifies CAGSSRTPRGSYEQYF.

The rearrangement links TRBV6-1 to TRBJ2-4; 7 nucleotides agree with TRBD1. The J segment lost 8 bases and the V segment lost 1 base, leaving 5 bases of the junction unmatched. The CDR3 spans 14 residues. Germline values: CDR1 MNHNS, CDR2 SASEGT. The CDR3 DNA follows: TGTGCCAGCAGTGAAGGGCAGGGGGTGGACATTCAGTACTTC. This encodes CASSEGQGVDIQYF.

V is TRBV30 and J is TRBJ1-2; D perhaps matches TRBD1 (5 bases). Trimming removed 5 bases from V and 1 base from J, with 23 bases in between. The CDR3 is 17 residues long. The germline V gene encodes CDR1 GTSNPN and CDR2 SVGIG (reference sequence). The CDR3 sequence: CAWLPGLRGLLNYGYTF. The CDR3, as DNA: TGTGCCTGGCTTCCAGGGCTTCGAGGTCTCCTTAACTATGGCTACACCTTC.

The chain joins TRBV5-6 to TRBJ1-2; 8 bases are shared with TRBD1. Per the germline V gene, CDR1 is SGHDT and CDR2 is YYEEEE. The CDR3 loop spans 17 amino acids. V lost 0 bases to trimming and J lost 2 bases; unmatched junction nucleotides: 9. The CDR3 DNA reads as TGTGCCAGCAGCTTGGACGGACATAGACAGGGGAACTATGGCTACACCTTC. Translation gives CASSLDGHRQGNYGYTF.

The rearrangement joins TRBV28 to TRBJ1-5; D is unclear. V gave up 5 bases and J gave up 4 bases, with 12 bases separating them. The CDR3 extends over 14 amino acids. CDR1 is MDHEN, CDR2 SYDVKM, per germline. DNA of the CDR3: TGTGCCAGCAGTACTGGACGGATTAATCAGCCCCAGCATTTT. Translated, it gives CASSTGRINQPQHF.

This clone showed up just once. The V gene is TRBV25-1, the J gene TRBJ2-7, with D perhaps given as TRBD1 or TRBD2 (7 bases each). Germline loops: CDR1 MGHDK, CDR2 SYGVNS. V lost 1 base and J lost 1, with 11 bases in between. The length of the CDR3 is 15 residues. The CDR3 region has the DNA TGTGCCAGCAGTGAATCCAGGGGGGGATCCTACGAGCAGTACTTC. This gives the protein CASSESRGGSYEQYF.

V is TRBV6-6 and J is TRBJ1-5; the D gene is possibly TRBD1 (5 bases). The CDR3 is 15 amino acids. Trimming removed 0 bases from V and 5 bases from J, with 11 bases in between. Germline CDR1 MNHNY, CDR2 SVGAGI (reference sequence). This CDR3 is CASSYSTGTDQPQHF. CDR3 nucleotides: TGTGCCAGCAGTTACTCGACCGGGACGGATCAGCCCCAGCATTTT.

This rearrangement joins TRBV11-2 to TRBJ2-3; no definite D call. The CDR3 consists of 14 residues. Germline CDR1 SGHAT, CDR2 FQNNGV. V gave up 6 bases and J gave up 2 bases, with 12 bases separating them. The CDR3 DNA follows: TGTGCCAGCAGGTGGGGTTCCCTCACAGATACGCAGTATTTT. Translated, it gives CASRWGSLTDTQYF.

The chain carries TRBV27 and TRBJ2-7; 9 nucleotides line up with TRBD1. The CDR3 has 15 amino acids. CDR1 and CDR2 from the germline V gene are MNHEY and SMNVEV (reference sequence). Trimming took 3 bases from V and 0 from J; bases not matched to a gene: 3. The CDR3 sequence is CASSFSTGGSYEQYF. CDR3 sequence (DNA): TGTGCCAGCAGTTTTTCGACAGGGGGCTCCTACGAGCAGTACTTC.

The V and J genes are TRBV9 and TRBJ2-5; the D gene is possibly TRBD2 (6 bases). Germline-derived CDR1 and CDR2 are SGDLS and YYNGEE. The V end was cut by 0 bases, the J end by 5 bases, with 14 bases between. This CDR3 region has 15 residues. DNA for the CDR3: TGTGCCAGCAGCGTAGCCAGCGGGCCGAAGGAGACCCAGTACTTC. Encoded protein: CASSVASGPKETQYF. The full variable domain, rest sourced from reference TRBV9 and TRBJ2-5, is DSGVTQTPKHLITATGQRVTLRCSPRSGDLSVYWYQQSLDQGLQFLIQYYNGEERAKGNILERFSAQQFPDLHSELNLSSLELGDSALYFCASSVASGPKETQYFGPGTRLLVL.

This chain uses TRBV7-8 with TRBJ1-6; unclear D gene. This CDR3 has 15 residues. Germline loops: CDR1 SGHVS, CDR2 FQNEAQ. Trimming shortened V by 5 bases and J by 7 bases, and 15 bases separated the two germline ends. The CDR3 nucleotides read TGTGCCAGCAGCGTCCCTGGACGAGGAAATTCACCCCTCCACTTT. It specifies CASSVPGRGNSPLHF.

The CDR3 DNA sequence: TGTGCCAGCAGCCAAGGGGACAGGGGGCGCGAGCAGTACTTC. Its protein product is CASSQGDRGREQYF. V gene TRBV16 combines with J gene TRBJ2-7; TRBD1 matches 12 bases. The ends lost 2 bases at V and 6 bases at J; junction bases unmatched: 2. The CDR3 loop spans 14 amino acids. CDR1 and CDR2 (germline): KGHSY, FQNENV.

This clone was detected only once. CDR3 DNA: TGTGCCAGCAGTTACTCGAGGGGTCCGAACACTGAAGCTTTCTTT. The encoded protein is CASSYSRGPNTEAFF. V usage is TRBV6-5 and J usage is TRBJ1-1; tentative D call: TRBD1 (5 bases). The V and J ends lost 0 bases and 1 base respectively, with 9 bases between them. Germline CDR1 reads MNHEY; CDR2 reads SVGAGI. CDR3 size: 15 residues.

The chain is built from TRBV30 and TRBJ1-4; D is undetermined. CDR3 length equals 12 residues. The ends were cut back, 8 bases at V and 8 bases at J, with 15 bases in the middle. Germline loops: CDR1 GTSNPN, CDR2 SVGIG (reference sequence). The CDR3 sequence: CAVGRPREKLFF. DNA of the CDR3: TGTGCCGTTGGCAGGCCCAGGGAAAAACTGTTTTTT.

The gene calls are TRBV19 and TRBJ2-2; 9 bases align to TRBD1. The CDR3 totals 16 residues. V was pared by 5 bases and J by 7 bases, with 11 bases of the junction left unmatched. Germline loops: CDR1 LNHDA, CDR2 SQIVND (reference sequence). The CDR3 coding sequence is TGTGCCAGTAGTGGAAGAAAGGGACAGGGCGGCGGGGAGCTGTTTTTT. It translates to CASSGRKGQGGGELFF.

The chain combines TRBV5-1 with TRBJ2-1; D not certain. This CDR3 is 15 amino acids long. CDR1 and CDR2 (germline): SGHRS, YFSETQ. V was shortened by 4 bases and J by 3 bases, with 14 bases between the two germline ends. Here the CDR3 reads CASSRPGPSYNEQFF. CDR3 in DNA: TGCGCCAGCAGCCGCCCCGGACCCAGCTACAATGAGCAGTTCTTC.

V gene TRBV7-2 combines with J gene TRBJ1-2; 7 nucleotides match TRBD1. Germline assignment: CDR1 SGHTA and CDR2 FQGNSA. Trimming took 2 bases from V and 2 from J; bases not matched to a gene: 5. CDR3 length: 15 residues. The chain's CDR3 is CASSLQGTANYGYTF. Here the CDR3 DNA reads TGTGCCAGCAGCTTACAGGGGACAGCCAACTATGGCTACACCTTC.

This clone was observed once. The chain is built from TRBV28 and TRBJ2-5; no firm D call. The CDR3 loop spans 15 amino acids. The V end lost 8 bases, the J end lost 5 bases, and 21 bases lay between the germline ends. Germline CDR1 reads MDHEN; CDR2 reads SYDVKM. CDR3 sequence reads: CASSTRWGMGETQYF. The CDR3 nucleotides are TGTGCCAGCTCCACCCGGTGGGGAATGGGGGAGACCCAGTACTTC.

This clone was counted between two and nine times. The CDR3, as DNA: TGCGCCAGCAGCTCAAACCTTGGGTCCACCGGGGAGCTGTTTTTT. Residues: CASSSNLGSTGELFF. This chain connects TRBV5-1 to TRBJ2-2; no clear D. The CDR3 contains 15 residues. In germline, CDR1 is SGHRS, CDR2 YFSETQ. Trimming removed 3 bases from V and 4 bases from J, with 13 bases in between.

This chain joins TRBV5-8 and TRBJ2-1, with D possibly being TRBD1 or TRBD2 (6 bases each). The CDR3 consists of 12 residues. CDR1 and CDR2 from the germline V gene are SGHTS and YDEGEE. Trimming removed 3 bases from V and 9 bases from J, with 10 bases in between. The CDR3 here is CASSWEDSEQFF. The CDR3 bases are TGTGCCAGCAGCTGGGAGGACAGTGAGCAGTTCTTC.